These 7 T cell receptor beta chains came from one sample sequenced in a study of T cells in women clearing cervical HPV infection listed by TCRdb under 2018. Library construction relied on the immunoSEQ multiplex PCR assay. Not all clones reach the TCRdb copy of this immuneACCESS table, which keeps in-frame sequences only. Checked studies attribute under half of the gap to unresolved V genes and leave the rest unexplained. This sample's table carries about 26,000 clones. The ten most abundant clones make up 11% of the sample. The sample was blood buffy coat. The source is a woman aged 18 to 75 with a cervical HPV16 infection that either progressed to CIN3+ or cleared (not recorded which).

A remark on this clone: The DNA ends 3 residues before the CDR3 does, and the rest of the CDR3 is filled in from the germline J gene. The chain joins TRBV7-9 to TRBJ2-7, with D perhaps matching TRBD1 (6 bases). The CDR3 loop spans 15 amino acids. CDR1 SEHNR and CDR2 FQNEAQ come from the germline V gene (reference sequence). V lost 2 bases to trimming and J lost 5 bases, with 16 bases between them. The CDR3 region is CASSLTPWGPDEQYF. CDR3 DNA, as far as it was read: TGTGCCAGCAGCTTAACCCCATGGGGGCCCGACGAG.

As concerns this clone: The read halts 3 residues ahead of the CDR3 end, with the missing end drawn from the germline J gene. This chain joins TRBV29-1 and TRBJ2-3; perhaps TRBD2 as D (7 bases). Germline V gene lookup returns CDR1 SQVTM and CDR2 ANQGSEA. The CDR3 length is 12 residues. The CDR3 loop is CSVEGGAKTQYF. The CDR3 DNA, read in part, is TGCAGCGTTGAGGGGGGGGCAAAGACG.

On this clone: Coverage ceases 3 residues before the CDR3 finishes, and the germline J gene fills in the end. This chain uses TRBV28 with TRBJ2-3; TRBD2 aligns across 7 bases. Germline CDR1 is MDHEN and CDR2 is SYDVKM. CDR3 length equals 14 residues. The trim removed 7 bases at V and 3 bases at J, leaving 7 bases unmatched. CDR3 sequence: CASTGAGWTDTQYF. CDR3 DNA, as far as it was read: TGTGCCAGCACCGGAGCGGGGTGGACAGATACG.

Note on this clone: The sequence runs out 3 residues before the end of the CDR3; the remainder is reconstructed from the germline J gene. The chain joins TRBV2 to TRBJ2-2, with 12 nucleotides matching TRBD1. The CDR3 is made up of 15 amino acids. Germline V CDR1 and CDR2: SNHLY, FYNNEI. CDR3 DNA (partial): TGTGCCAGCGGTGGGGGGACAGGGGGCGATTCACCG. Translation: CASGGGTGGDSP. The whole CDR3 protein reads CASGGGTGGDSPLFF.

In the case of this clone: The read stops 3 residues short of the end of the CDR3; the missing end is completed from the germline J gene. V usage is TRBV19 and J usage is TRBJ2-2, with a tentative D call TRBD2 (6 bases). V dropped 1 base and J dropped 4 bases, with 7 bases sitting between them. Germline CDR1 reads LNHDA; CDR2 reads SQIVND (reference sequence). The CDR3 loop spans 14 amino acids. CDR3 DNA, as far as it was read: TGTGCCAGTAGTATAGGGAGGGGCACCGGGGAG. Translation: CASSIGRGTGE. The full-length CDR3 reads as CASSIGRGTGELFF. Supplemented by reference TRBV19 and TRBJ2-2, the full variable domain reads DGGITQSPKYLFRKEGQNVTLSCEQNLNHDAMYWYRQDPGQGLRLIYYSQIVNDFQKGDIAEGYSVSREKKESFPLTVTSAQKNPTAFYLCASSIGRGTGELFFGEGSRLTVL.

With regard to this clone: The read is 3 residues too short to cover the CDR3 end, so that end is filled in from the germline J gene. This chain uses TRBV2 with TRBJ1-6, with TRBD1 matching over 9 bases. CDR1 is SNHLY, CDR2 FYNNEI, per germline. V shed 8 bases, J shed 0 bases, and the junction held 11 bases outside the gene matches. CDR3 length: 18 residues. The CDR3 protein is CASVRRDRVLSYNSPLHF. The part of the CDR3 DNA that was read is TGTGCCAGCGTACGCCGGGACAGGGTACTCTCCTATAATTCACCC.

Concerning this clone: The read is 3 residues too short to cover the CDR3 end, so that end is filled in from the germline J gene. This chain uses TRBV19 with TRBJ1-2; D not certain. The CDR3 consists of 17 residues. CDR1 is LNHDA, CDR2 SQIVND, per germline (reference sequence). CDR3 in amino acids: CASSAQLAGGPGYDYTF. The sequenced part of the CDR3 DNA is TGTGCCAGTAGTGCCCAACTAGCGGGAGGGCCGGGCTACGAC.